What follows is one T cell receptor (beta chain) and its context. Its antigen is unidentified. Profiling relied on immunoSEQ multiplex PCR, and the TCRdb table lists in-frame clones only, not all of them. This sample carries about 12,000 clones, roughly 90% of them seen once, and the ten largest clones take less than 20%. Germline V lookup: CDR1 SGHRS, CDR2 YFSETQ. V lost 4 bases to trimming and J lost 2 bases; unmatched junction nucleotides: 4. The CDR3 consists of 14 residues. No neoadjuvant therapy was given to the selected pancreatic ductal adenocarcinoma patients before their surgery. This specimen belongs to a study of T cells in pancreatic ductal adenocarcinoma. Overall study results and limits: Unique clonotypes were 7.5 to 10-fold more numerous in blood than in tumor. Blood clonality (around 0.066) did not differ significantly from tumor (about 0.112). Tumor-versus-blood clonality comparisons may be biased toward lower tumor diversity.

The TCR was taken from a human donor with pancreatic ductal adenocarcinoma. The sample comprised PBMCs. This chain uses TRBV5-1 with TRBJ2-7; 9 bases map to TRBD2. CDR3 protein: CASSLTSGPYEQYF. CDR3 coding DNA: TGCGCCAGCAGCCTGACTAGCGGCCCCTACGAGCAGTACTTC.